Below are 6 T cell receptor beta chains sequenced from a single sample in a study of cytomegalovirus exposure and HLA in healthy donors. Primers included in the PCR were 60 Vbeta and 13 Jbeta primers. The method was immunoSEQ multiplex PCR; TCRdb's version includes in-frame clones alone and lacks a portion of them. The table shows 150,000 to 200,000 clones, with 75% to 80% occurring only once. Sequences were obtained from PBMCs. These receptors were obtained from a female donor in good health and CMV-seronegative.

The V call is TRBV29-1, the J call TRBJ2-3; 14 bases are shared with TRBD2. The V gene end was trimmed by 4 bases and the J gene end by 5 bases; junction bases not matched to a gene: 2. There are 14 residues in the CDR3. Germline CDR1 is SQVTM and CDR2 is ANQGSEA. The CDR3 nucleotides are TGCAGCGTTGGGGGGACTAGCGGGAGAGATACGCAGTATTTT. Its protein is CSVGGTSGRDTQYF.

About this clone itself: Relative to the germline gene, one junction end is altered; a read error may explain this. V is TRBV7-9 and J is TRBJ2-7, with 7 bases aligning to TRBD1. Germline V gene data show CDR1 as SEHNR and CDR2 as FQNEAQ (reference sequence). The CDR3 runs to 11 residues. CDR3 coding DNA: TGTTCCAGCAGCAGGGGGTACGAGCAGTACTTC. Amino acids: CSSSRGYEQYF.

The V and J genes are TRBV25-1 and TRBJ2-5, with D perhaps matching TRBD2 (5 bases). The J call is doubtful: the DNA matches TRBJ2-7 better. The CDR3 consists of 14 residues. CDR1 and CDR2 (germline): MGHDK, SYGVNS. CDR3 protein: CARSTGIIYYEQYF. CDR3 nucleotide sequence: TGTGCCAGGTCCACCGGGATCATCTACTACGAGCAGTACTTC.

The chain employs TRBV7-9 and TRBJ2-7; 8 nucleotides agree with TRBD1. From germline, CDR1 is SEHNR and CDR2 FQNEAQ (reference sequence). This CDR3 has 15 residues. The V gene end was trimmed by 3 bases and the J gene end by 2 bases; junction bases not matched to a gene: 6. The DNA for the CDR3 is TGTGCCAGCAGCTTGCGCGGGACAGGTACCTACGAGCAGTACTTC. It translates to CASSLRGTGTYEQYF.

This chain links TRBV7-8 with TRBJ1-1, with D uncertain. Germline loops: CDR1 SGHVS, CDR2 FQNEAQ. The CDR3 contains 17 residues. Between the trimmed V and J ends, which lost 5 bases and 0 bases, there was a span of 19 bases. CDR3: CASSPFGRGRMNTEAFF. DNA of the CDR3: TGTGCCAGCAGCCCCTTCGGGCGGGGTAGGATGAACACTGAAGCTTTCTTT. The whole variable domain, remainder taken from reference TRBV7-8 and TRBJ1-1, is GAGVSQSPRYKVAKRGQDVALRCDPISGHVSLFWYQQALGQGPEFLTYFQNEAQLDKSGLPSDRFFAERPEGSVSTLKIQRTQQEDSAVYLCASSPFGRGRMNTEAFFGQGTRLTVV.

CDR3 amino acids: CASSLLGGTEAFF. The CDR3 bases are TGTGCCAGCAGCTTACTCGGGGGCACTGAAGCTTTCTTT. The chain couples TRBV11-1 to TRBJ1-1, with D maybe TRBD1 (5 bases). Germline V CDR1 and CDR2: SGHAT, FQDESV (reference sequence). V was clipped by 2 bases and J by 4 bases, with 8 bases between them. The CDR3 extends over 13 amino acids.